The present TCR beta chain was sequenced within a study of immune evolution from preneoplasia to lung adenocarcinoma. Findings and caveats of the study: T cell clonality was higher in KRAS-mutant than EGFR-mutant or wild-type nodules.

H&E slides confirmed each diagnosis, reviewed by two pathologists independently. The repertoire was sequenced with immunoSEQ multiplex PCR; TCRdb's copy has only in-frame clones and lacks some. Among fewer than 14,000 clones listed, 82% were seen once. CDR1 is SGHNT, CDR2 YYREEE, per germline (reference sequence). The CDR3 is 16 amino acids. The V segment lost 3 bases and the J segment 0 bases; nucleotides outside the gene matches: 4. In regard to this clone: Its antigen is unknown.

V usage is TRBV5-4 and J usage is TRBJ2-7, with 12 positions matching TRBD2. This clonotype originated in a person aged 65 to 79 with lung adenocarcinoma. The specimen sequenced was FFPE minimally invasive lung adenocarcinoma tissue. The CDR3 sequence: CASSSRLAGASYEQYF. CDR3 DNA: TGTGCCAGCAGCTCACGACTAGCGGGGGCCTCCTACGAGCAGTACTTC.